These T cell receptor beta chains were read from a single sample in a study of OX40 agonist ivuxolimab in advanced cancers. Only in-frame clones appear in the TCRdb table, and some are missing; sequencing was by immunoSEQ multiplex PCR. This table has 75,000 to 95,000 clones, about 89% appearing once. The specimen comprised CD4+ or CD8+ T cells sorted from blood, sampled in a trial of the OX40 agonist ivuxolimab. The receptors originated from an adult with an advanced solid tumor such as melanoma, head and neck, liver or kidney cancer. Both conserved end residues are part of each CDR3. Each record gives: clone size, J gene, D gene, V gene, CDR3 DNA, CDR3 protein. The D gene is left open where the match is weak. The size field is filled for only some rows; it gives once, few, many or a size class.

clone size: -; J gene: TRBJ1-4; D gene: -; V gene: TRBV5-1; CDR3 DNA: TGCGCCAGCAGGGGACGGGGGGCGACTAATGAAAAACTGTTTTTT; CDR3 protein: CASRGRGATNEKLFF
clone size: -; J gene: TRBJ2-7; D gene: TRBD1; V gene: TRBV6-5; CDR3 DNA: TGTGCCAGCAGCTACGGAGGACAGGGCGACGAGCAGTACTTC; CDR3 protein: CASSYGGQGDEQYF
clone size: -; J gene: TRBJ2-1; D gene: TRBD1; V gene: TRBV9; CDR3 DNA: TGTGCCAGCAGCGTAGCAGGACAGGGGGCGTACAATGAGCAGTTCTTC; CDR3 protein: CASSVAGQGAYNEQFF
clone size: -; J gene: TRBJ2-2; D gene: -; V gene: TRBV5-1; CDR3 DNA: TGCGCCAGCAGCTTGGGTGGGAACACCGGGGAGCTGTTTTTT; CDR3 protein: CASSLGGNTGELFF
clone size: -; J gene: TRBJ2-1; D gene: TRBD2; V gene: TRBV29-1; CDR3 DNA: TGCAGCGTTGATGGACTAGCGGGGGGAAGGTATGAGCAGTTCTTC; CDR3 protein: CSVDGLAGGRYEQFF
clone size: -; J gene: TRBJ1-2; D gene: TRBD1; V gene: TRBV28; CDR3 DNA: TGTGCCAGCAGTTCCTTGAACAGGGGCGGCTACACCTTC; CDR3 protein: CASSSLNRGGYTF
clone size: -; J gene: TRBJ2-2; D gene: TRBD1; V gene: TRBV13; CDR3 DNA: TGTGCCAGCAGCCGGACAGGGGAAGGCACCGGGGAGCTGTTTTTT; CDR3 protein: CASSRTGEGTGELFF
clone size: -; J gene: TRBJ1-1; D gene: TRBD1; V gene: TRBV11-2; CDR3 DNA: TGTGCCAGCAGCCGACAGACAGGGTGGACTGAAGCTTTCTTT; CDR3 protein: CASSRQTGWTEAFF
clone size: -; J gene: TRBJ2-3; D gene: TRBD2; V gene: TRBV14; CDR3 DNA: TGTGCCAGCAGCCACAAACACGGGGCGGGAGATCAGAATACGCAGTATTTT; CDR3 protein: CASSHKHGAGDQNTQYF
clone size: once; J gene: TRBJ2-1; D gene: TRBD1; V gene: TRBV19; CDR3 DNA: TGTGCCAGTACCAACAGGGGCAGGAGCTCCTACAATGAGCAGTTCTTC; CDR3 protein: CASTNRGRSSYNEQFF
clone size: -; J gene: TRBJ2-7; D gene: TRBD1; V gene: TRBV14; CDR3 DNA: TGTGCCAGCAGCCTAATAAGGACAGGTCCGGTCGAGCAGTACTTC; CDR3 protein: CASSLIRTGPVEQYF
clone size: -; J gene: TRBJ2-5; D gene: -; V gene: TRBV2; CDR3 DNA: TGTGCCAGCATGTCTATGAACCAAGAGACCCAGTACTTC; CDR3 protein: CASMSMNQETQYF
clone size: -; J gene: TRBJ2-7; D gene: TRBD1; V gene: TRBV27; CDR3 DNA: TGTGCCAGCAGTTGGACAGGGCTTTTTTCGGGCGAGCAGTACTTC; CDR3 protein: CASSWTGLFSGEQYF
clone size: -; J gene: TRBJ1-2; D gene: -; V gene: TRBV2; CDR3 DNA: TGTGCCAGCAGTGACCGACGTGGGGGGAACTATGGCTACACCTTC; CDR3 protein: CASSDRRGGNYGYTF
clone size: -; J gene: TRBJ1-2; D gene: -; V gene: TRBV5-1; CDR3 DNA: TGCGCCAGCAGCTTGGAGAGAGGACCTTACTATGGCTACACCTTC; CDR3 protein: CASSLERGPYYGYTF
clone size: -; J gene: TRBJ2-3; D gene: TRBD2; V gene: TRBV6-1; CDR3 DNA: TGTGCCAGCAGTGAAGGACTAGCTAGAGATACGCAGTATTTT; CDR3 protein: CASSEGLARDTQYF
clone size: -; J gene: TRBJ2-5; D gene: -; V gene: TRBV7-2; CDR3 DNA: TGTGCCAGCAGCTTAGGTGGGGCGGACCCCCTGTACTTC; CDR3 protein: CASSLGGADPLYF
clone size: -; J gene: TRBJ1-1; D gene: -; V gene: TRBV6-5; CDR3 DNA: TGTGCCAGCAGTTTTCTAGGCGCGAACACTGAAGCTTTCTTT; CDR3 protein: CASSFLGANTEAFF
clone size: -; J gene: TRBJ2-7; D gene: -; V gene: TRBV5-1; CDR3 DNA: TGCGCCAGCGGAGAGTTCGACCCCTACGAGCAGTACTTC; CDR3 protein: CASGEFDPYEQYF
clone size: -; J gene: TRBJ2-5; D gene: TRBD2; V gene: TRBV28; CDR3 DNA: TGTGCCAGCAGCAGCCCGGGCAGCGGGGGTTTTTTGTACCAAGAGACCCAGTACTTC; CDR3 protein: CASSSPGSGGFLYQETQYF
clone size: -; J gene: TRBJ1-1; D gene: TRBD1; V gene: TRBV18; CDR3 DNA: TGTGCCAGCTACCTGACAGGGGCGAACACTGAAGCTTTCTTT; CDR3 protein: CASYLTGANTEAFF
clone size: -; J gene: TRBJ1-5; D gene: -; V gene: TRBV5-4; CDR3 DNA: TGTGCCAGCAGCCAATCGGGACCTAGCAATCAGCCCCAGCATTTT; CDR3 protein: CASSQSGPSNQPQHF
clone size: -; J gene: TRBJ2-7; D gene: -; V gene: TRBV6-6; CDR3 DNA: TGTGCCAGCAGTTACTATGGTTCTCCCTCCTACGAGCAGTACTTC; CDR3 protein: CASSYYGSPSYEQYF
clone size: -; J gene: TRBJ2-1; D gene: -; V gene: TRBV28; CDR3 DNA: TGTGCCAGCAGTCTCGACCCCCGGGCCTACAATGAGCAGTTCTTC; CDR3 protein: CASSLDPRAYNEQFF
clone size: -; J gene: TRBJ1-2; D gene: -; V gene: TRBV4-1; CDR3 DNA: TGCGCCAGCAGCCAAGTTGGCTTAGTGGGTCGGGCCTATGGCTACACCTTC; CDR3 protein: CASSQVGLVGRAYGYTF
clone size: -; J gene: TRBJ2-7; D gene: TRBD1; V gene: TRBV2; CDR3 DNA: TGTGCCAGCAGCCCTTTAGGACAGGGGGCTTACGAGCAGTACTTC; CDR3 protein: CASSPLGQGAYEQYF
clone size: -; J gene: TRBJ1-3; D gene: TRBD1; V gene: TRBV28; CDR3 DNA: TGTGCCAGCAGGACAGGGAATCTAGGAAACACCATATATTTT; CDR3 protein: CASRTGNLGNTIYF